This T cell receptor (beta chain) was recorded in a study of identical twins. TCRdb ran MiXCR on the 5' RACE reads and lists one entry per CDR3 protein. The sample yields about 790,000 distinct CDR3 sequences, 15% to 20% seen once. Germline loops: CDR1 SEHNR, CDR2 FQNEAQ (reference sequence). The CDR3 loop spans 15 amino acids. Deletions cut 5 bases from V and 2 bases from J, with 12 bases between. The same sample was also studied in work on T cells expressing NK-cell markers.

The sample consisted of PBMCs. This TCR derives from a woman aged 18-29 years in good health. This chain joins TRBV7-9 and TRBJ2-2, with D possibly matching TRBD2 (5 bases). As DNA, the CDR3 is TGTGCCAGCAGCCGAAATAGGACTAACACCGGGGAGCTGTTTTTT. This sequence encodes CASSRNRTNTGELFF.